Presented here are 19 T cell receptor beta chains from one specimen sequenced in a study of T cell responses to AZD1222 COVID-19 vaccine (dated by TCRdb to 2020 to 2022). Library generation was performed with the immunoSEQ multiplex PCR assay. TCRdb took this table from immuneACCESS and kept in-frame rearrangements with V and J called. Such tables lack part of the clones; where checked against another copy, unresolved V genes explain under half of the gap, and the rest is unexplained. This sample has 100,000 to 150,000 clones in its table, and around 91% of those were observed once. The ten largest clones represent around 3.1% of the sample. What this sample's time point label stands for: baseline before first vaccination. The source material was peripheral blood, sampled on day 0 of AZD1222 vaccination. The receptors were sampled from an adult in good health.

This chain's CDR3 is CASSLMRGGGVYEQYF. Here the CDR3 DNA reads TGTGCCAGCAGCCTCATGCGGGGAGGTGGAGTCTACGAGCAGTACTTC. The rearrangement links TRBV3-1 (or the pseudogene TRBV3-2) to TRBJ2-7, with D maybe TRBD2 (6 bases). The length of the CDR3 is 16 residues. With 4 bases removed from V and 3 bases from J, the gap between germline ends came to 19 bases. Germline CDR1 LGHDT, CDR2 YNNKEL (reference sequence).

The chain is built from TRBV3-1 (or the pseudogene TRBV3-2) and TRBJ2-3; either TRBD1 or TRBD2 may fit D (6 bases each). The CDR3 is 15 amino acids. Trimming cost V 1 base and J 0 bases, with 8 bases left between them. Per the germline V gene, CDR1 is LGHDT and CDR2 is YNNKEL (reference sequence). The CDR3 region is CASSQVGGSTDTQYF. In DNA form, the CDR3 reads TGTGCCAGCAGCCAAGTGGGGGGCAGCACAGATACGCAGTATTTT.

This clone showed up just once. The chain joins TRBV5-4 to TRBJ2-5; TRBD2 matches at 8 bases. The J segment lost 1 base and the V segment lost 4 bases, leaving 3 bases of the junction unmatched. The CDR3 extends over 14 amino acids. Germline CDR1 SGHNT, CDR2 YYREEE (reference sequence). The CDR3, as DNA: TGTGCCAGCAGCATCGGGGGGGTCCAAGAGACCCAGTACTTC. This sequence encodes CASSIGGVQETQYF.

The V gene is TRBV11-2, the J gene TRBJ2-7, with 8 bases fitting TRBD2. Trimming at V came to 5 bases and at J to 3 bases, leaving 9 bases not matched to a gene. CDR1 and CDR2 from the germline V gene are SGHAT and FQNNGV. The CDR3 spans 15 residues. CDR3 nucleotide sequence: TGTGCCAGCAGCCCGAGACTAGCGACATTCTACGAGCAGTACTTC. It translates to CASSPRLATFYEQYF.

CDR3 nucleotide sequence: TGTGCCAGCAGCGTAGAACCCCAGGGGCTTCCCTCTGGAAACACCATATATTTT. Its translation: CASSVEPQGLPSGNTIYF. The chain joins TRBV9 to TRBJ1-3, with D possibly TRBD1 on 6 matching bases. The CDR3 runs to 18 residues. Trimming removed 0 bases from V and 0 bases from J, with 16 bases in between. Looked up from germline, CDR1 is SGDLS and CDR2 is YYNGEE. The variable domain in full, completed from reference TRBV9 and TRBJ1-3, reads DSGVTQTPKHLITATGQRVTLRCSPRSGDLSVYWYQQSLDQGLQFLIQYYNGEERAKGNILERFSAQQFPDLHSELNLSSLELGDSALYFCASSVEPQGLPSGNTIYFGEGSWLTVV.

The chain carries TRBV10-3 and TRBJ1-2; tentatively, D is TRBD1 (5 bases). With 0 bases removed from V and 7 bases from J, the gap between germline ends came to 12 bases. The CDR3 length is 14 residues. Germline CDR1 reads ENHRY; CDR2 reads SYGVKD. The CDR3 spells CAISESSGRSGYTF. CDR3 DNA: TGTGCCATCAGTGAGTCATCAGGGAGGAGTGGCTACACCTTC.

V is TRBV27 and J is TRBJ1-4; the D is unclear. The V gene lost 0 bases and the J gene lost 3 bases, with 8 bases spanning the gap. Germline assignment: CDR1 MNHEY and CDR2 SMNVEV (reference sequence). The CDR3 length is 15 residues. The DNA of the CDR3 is TGTGCCAGCAGTTTATCGCGAGGTCCTAATGAAAAACTGTTTTTT. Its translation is CASSLSRGPNEKLFF. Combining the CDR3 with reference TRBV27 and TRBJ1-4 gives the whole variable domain EAQVTQNPRYLITVTGKKLTVTCSQNMNHEYMSWYRQDPGLGLRQIYYSMNVEVTDKGDVPEGYKVSRKEKRNFPLILESPSPNQTSLYFCASSLSRGPNEKLFFGSGTQLSVL.

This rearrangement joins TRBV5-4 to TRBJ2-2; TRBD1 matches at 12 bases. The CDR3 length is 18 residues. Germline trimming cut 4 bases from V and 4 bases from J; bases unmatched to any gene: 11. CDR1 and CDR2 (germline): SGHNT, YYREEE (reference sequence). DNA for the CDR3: TGTGCCAGCAGCGGCGGTTTGGGACAGGGGGCTTTCACCGGGGAGCTGTTTTTT. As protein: CASSGGLGQGAFTGELFF. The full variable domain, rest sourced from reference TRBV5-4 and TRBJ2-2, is ETGVTQSPTHLIKTRGQQVTLRCSSQSGHNTVSWYQQALGQGPQFIFQYYREEENGRGNFPPRFSGLQFPNYSSELNVNALELDDSALYLCASSGGLGQGAFTGELFFGEGSRLTVL.

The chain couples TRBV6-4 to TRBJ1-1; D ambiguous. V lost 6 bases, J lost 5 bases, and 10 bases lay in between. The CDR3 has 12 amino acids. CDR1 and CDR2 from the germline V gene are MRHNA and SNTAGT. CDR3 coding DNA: TGTGCCAGCAGCGTGGGAGGGACTGAAGCTTTCTTT. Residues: CASSVGGTEAFF.

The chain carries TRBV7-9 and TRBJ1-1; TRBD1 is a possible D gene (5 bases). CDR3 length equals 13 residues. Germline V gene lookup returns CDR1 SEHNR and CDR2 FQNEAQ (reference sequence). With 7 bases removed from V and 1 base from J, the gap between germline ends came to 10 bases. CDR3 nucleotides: TGTGCCAGCATGGGGAGGGGGAACACTGAAGCTTTCTTT. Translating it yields CASMGRGNTEAFF. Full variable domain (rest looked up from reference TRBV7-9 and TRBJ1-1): DTGVSQNPRHKITKRGQNVTFRCDPISEHNRLYWYRQTLGQGPEFLTYFQNEAQLEKSRLLSDRFSAERPKGSFSTLEIQRTEQGDSAMYLCASMGRGNTEAFFGQGTRLTVV.

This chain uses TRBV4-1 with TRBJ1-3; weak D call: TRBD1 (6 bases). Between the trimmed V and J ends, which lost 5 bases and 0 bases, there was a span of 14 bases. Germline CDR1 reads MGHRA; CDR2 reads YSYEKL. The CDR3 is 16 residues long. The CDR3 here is CASSSPGTTSGNTIYF. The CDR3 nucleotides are TGCGCCAGCAGCTCCCCCGGGACAACCTCTGGAAACACCATATATTTT.

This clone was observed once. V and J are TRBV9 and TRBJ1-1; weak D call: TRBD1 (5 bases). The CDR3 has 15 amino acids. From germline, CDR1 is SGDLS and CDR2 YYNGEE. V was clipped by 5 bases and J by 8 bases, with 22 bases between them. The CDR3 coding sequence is TGTGCCAGCAGTGGGGCGGAGGGTAGCCTCCTCGAAGCTTTCTTT. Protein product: CASSGAEGSLLEAFF.

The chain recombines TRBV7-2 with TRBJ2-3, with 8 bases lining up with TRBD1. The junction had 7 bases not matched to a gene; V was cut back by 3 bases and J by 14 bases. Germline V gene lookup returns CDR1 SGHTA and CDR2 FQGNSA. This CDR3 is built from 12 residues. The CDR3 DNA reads TGTGCCAGCAGCTTCACGGACAGGGAGCGGTATTTT. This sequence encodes CASSFTDRERYF.

Here the CDR3 reads CASSRDSLYEQYF. The CDR3 DNA reads TGTGCCAGCAGCCGGGACAGTTTGTACGAGCAGTACTTC. V and J are TRBV2 and TRBJ2-7; 7 bases align to TRBD1. This CDR3 has 13 amino acids. With V trimmed by 6 bases and J by 4 bases, 6 bases remained unmatched. CDR1 and CDR2 (germline): SNHLY, FYNNEI.

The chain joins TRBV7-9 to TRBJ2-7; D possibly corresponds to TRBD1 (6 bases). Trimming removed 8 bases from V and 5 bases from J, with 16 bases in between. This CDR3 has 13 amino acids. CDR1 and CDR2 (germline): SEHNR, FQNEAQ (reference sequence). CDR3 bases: TGTGCCAGCTCCAAAGGGGGTCGGGACGAGCAGTACTTC. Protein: CASSKGGRDEQYF. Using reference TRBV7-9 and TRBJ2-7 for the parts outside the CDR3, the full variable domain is DTGVSQNPRHKITKRGQNVTFRCDPISEHNRLYWYRQTLGQGPEFLTYFQNEAQLEKSRLLSDRFSAERPKGSFSTLEIQRTEQGDSAMYLCASSKGGRDEQYFGPGTRLTVT.

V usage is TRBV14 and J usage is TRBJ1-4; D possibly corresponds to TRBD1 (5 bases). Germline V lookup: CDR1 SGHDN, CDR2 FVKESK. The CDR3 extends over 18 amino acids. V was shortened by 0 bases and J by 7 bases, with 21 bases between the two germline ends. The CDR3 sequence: CASSQDRVSQGGVEKLFF. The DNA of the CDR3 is TGTGCCAGCAGCCAAGATCGGGTGTCGCAGGGTGGAGTTGAAAAACTGTTTTTT.

The CDR3 loop reads CASSSPALHSYEQYF. The CDR3 nucleotides are TGTGCCAGCAGTTCCCCCGCCCTCCACTCCTACGAGCAGTACTTC. The chain links TRBV6-6 to TRBJ2-7; D ambiguous. Trimming removed 4 bases from V and 0 bases from J, with 13 bases in between. This CDR3 is built from 15 residues. Germline values: CDR1 MNHNY, CDR2 SVGAGI (reference sequence).

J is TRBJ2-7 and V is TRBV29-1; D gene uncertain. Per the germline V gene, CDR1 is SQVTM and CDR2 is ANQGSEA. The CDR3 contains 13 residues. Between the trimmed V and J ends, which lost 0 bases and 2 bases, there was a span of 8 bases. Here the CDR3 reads CSVEEEDPYEQYF. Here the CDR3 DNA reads TGCAGCGTTGAAGAAGAAGACCCCTACGAGCAGTACTTC.

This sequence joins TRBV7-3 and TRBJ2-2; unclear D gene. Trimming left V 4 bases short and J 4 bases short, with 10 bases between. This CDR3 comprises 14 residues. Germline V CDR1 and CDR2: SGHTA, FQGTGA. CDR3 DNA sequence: TGTGCCAGCAGCTCCGACTTAACCACCGGGGAGCTGTTTTTT. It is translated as CASSSDLTTGELFF.